What follows are 24 T cell receptor beta chains derived from one specimen sequenced in a study of cytomegalovirus exposure and HLA in healthy donors. PCR involved 60 Vbeta and 13 Jbeta primers. The repertoire was sequenced with immunoSEQ multiplex PCR; TCRdb's copy has only in-frame clones and lacks some. The sample has a few hundred thousand clones, approximately 90% seen once. The sample taken for sequencing was PBMCs. The receptors originated from a woman under 30 in good health and CMV-seronegative.

This clone was recorded once. This chain uses TRBV11-3 with TRBJ2-2; a weak D match, TRBD2 (6 bases). Deletions cut 6 bases from V and 3 bases from J, with 17 bases between. The length of the CDR3 is 16 residues. Germline V gene lookup returns CDR1 SGHNT and CDR2 YENEEA. The CDR3 nucleotides are TGTGCCAGCAGTCGCCGGGACTTTTACTACACCGGGGAGCTGTTTTTT. Its translation is CASSRRDFYYTGELFF.

This chain connects TRBV10-3 to TRBJ1-2, with TRBD1 as a possible D gene (6 bases). The CDR3 has 13 amino acids. Germline lookup yields CDR1 ENHRY and CDR2 SYGVKD. Trimming removed 0 bases at V and 5 bases at J, with 7 bases between. The CDR3 region is CAISESTGYGYTF. The CDR3 coding sequence is TGTGCCATCAGTGAGTCGACAGGTTATGGCTACACCTTC.

This clone was counted between two and nine times. The J gene is TRBJ2-5, the V gene TRBV27, with D possibly TRBD1 on 6 matching bases. There are 13 residues in the CDR3. Germline CDR1 MNHEY, CDR2 SMNVEV (reference sequence). The germline V and J ends were trimmed by 4 bases and 5 bases, with 11 bases remaining between them. CDR3 protein: CASSSQGRETQYF. For the CDR3, the DNA is TGTGCCAGCAGTTCTCAGGGGCGTGAGACCCAGTACTTC.

This chain joins TRBV7-7 and TRBJ1-1; 8 bases match TRBD1. With V trimmed by 5 bases and J by 8 bases, 7 bases remained unmatched. This CDR3 is 13 amino acids long. Germline CDR1 reads SSHAT; CDR2 reads FNYEAQ (reference sequence). The CDR3 DNA sequence: TGTGCCAGCAGCAAAGGGACAGGACAAGAAGCTTTCTTT. Translated: CASSKGTGQEAFF.

V is TRBV14 and J is TRBJ1-3; D gene ambiguous. Trimming shortened V by 1 base and J by 0 bases, and 4 bases separated the two germline ends. Germline CDR1 SGHDN, CDR2 FVKESK. The CDR3 loop spans 14 amino acids. The CDR3 DNA reads as TGTGCCAGCAGCCAAGTAATCTCTGGAAACACCATATATTTT. This encodes CASSQVISGNTIYF.

The V gene is TRBV5-4, the J gene TRBJ1-4; 8 positions agree with TRBD1. In germline, CDR1 is SGHNT, CDR2 YYREEE (reference sequence). The ends lost 4 bases at V and 7 bases at J; junction bases unmatched: 12. This CDR3 comprises 16 residues. The CDR3 DNA reads as TGTGCCAGCAGCCCCACAGATGGACAGGGCGGTGAAAAACTGTTTTTT. Residues: CASSPTDGQGGEKLFF.

The rearrangement joins TRBV4-1 to TRBJ2-1; 11 bases line up with TRBD2. Looked up from germline, CDR1 is MGHRA and CDR2 is YSYEKL. The trim removed 2 bases at V and 4 bases at J, leaving 7 bases unmatched. The CDR3 loop spans 17 amino acids. The CDR3 nucleotides are TGCGCCAGCAGCCAACCTTTAGCGGGGGGGTCGTACAATGAGCAGTTCTTC. Translation: CASSQPLAGGSYNEQFF.

The rearrangement links TRBV27 to TRBJ2-7; a possible D gene is TRBD2 (5 bases). The CDR3 has 13 residues. Trimming pared 0 bases from V and 6 bases from J, leaving 9 bases between. Germline-derived CDR1 and CDR2 are MNHEY and SMNVEV (reference sequence). The CDR3 coding sequence is TGTGCCAGCAGTTTATCCGGCGGGCCCGAGCAGTACTTC. This sequence encodes CASSLSGGPEQYF.

The V call is TRBV5-5, the J call TRBJ1-3, with 7 bases fitting TRBD1. The trim removed 1 base at V and 2 bases at J, leaving 9 bases unmatched. Germline lookup yields CDR1 SGHKS and CDR2 YYEKEE (reference sequence). This CDR3 is built from 17 residues. CDR3 in amino acids: CASSLFRGDRAGNTIYF. CDR3 coding DNA: TGTGCCAGCAGCTTGTTCAGAGGCGACAGGGCTGGAAACACCATATATTTT.

This sequence joins TRBV5-1 and TRBJ1-2; 7 bases are a match to TRBD1. Germline V gene lookup returns CDR1 SGHRS and CDR2 YFSETQ. The CDR3 loop spans 13 amino acids. Trimming took 4 bases from V and 6 from J; bases not matched to a gene: 6. CDR3 nucleotide sequence: TGCGCCAGCAGCCTAGGGGGCCGGGATGGCTACACCTTC. This sequence encodes CASSLGGRDGYTF.

This sequence joins TRBV5-1 and TRBJ2-5, with 8 bases identical to TRBD1. This CDR3 contains 15 residues. CDR1 SGHRS and CDR2 YFSETQ come from the germline V gene. V was clipped by 0 bases and J by 4 bases; unmatched bases: 5. The CDR3 coding sequence is TGCGCCAGCAGCTTGGTCGGGACAGGTCGAGAGACCCAGTACTTC. It translates to CASSLVGTGRETQYF.

The CDR3 DNA follows: TGTGCCAGCAGCTTAGGGGCAGGGTCTAGCACAGATACGCAGTATTTT. It specifies CASSLGAGSSTDTQYF. The chain has TRBV7-8 and TRBJ2-3; D is possibly TRBD1 (5 bases). The CDR3 contains 16 residues. Trimming took off 1 base at V and 0 bases at J, with 11 bases between the two ends. Germline CDR1 reads SGHVS; CDR2 reads FQNEAQ.

A few counts support this clone. At one of its ends the junction is not consistent with the germline gene, which may arise from a read error. The chain has TRBV25-1 and TRBJ1-1; weak D call: TRBD1 (6 bases). Germline assignment: CDR1 MGHDK and CDR2 SYGVNS. The length of the CDR3 is 15 residues. The CDR3 region has the DNA TGTGCCAGCAGCGAATTATGGACAGAGAACACTGAAGCTTTCTTT. Translation: CASSELWTENTEAFF.

The chain joins TRBV19 to TRBJ1-5, with 7 bases lining up with TRBD1. V shed 4 bases, J shed 4 bases, and the junction held 4 bases outside the gene matches. The germline V gene has CDR1 LNHDA and CDR2 SQIVND (reference sequence). The CDR3 is 14 amino acids. CDR3 amino acids: CASSSRDRNQPQHF. CDR3 nucleotide sequence: TGTGCCAGTAGTAGTAGGGACAGAAATCAGCCCCAGCATTTT.

DNA of the CDR3: TGTGCCACCGCGAGGTGGACTGAAGCTTTCTTT. Translating gives CATARWTEAFF. The chain is built from TRBV2 and TRBJ1-1; D unclear. Germline V gene sequence: CDR1 SNHLY, CDR2 FYNNEI. The CDR3 spans 11 residues. Trimming pared 10 bases from V and 5 bases from J, leaving 11 bases between. The entire variable domain, with the rest obtained from reference TRBV2 and TRBJ1-1, is as follows: EPEVTQTPSHQVTQMGQEVILRCVPISNHLYFYWYRQILGQKVEFLVSFYNNEISEKSEIFDDQFSVERPDGSNFTLKIRSTKLEDSAMYFCATARWTEAFFGQGTRLTVV.

The V and J genes are TRBV5-1 and TRBJ2-1; possibly TRBD2 for D (6 bases). The CDR3 sequence is 16 residues long. V gave up 0 bases and J gave up 2 bases, with 12 bases separating them. Germline V CDR1 and CDR2: SGHRS, YFSETQ. The CDR3: CASSLAGGVTYNEQFF. Written as DNA, the CDR3 is TGCGCCAGCAGCTTGGCCGGCGGGGTCACCTACAATGAGCAGTTCTTC. Filled out from reference TRBV5-1 and TRBJ2-1, the complete variable domain reads KAGVTQTPRYLIKTRGQQVTLSCSPISGHRSVSWYQQTPGQGLQFLFEYFSETQRNKGNFPGRFSGRQFSNSRSEMNVSTLELGDSALYLCASSLAGGVTYNEQFFGPGTRLTVL.

The rearrangement uses TRBV7-2 and TRBJ1-1; D remains unclear. The germline V gene has CDR1 SGHTA and CDR2 FQGNSA. The CDR3 contains 13 residues. The V gene lost 1 base and the J gene lost 1 base, with 4 bases spanning the gap. CDR3 region: CASSLVGNTEAFF. CDR3 DNA: TGTGCCAGCAGCTTAGTCGGGAACACTGAAGCTTTCTTT.

The rearrangement joins TRBV19 to TRBJ2-3, with 9 bases lining up with TRBD2. V shed 4 bases, J shed 4 bases, and the junction held 12 bases outside the gene matches. The CDR3 runs 17 residues. The germline CDR1 and CDR2 sequences are LNHDA and SQIVND (reference sequence). The CDR3 DNA follows: TGTGCCAGTAGTAGGGGGCGCGGGAGGGCCCCCCCAGATACGCAGTATTTT. Translation gives CASSRGRGRAPPDTQYF. The full variable domain, completed using reference TRBV19 and TRBJ2-3, is DGGITQSPKYLFRKEGQNVTLSCEQNLNHDAMYWYRQDPGQGLRLIYYSQIVNDFQKGDIAEGYSVSREKKESFPLTVTSAQKNPTAFYLCASSRGRGRAPPDTQYFGPGTRLTVL.

The chain couples TRBV27 to TRBJ1-5; 8 bases fit TRBD1. V was clipped by 3 bases and J by 3 bases; unmatched bases: 7. The CDR3 contains 16 residues. Germline CDR1 is MNHEY and CDR2 is SMNVEV (reference sequence). Here the CDR3 reads CASSLGQGAYNQPQHF. The CDR3 DNA is TGTGCCAGCAGTTTGGGTCAGGGGGCATACAATCAGCCCCAGCATTTT.

The rearrangement joins TRBV7-2 to TRBJ2-3, with D unresolved. The ends were cut back, 2 bases at V and 2 bases at J, with 20 bases in the middle. Germline CDR1 SGHTA, CDR2 FQGNSA. CDR3 length: 18 amino acids. The CDR3 loop reads CASSLSFPIELLTDTQYF. For the CDR3, the DNA is TGTGCCAGCAGCTTATCTTTCCCGATTGAACTTCTCACAGATACGCAGTATTTT.

The chain uses TRBV20-1 and TRBJ2-4; D not certain. CDR1 is DFQATT, CDR2 SNEGSKA, per germline (reference sequence). Trimming took off 5 bases at V and 13 bases at J, with 15 bases between the two ends. This CDR3 is 11 amino acids long. Written as DNA, the CDR3 is TGCAGTGCTCCGTCCCCCTCCTACCAGTACTTC. Translation: CSAPSPSYQYF.

The gene calls are TRBV10-1 and TRBJ2-5; TRBD1 matches 12 bases. With V trimmed by 4 bases and J by 3 bases, 12 bases remained unmatched. CDR3 length: 18 amino acids. Germline V gives CDR1 WNHNN, CDR2 SYGVQD (reference sequence). The CDR3 sequence: CASSGGTGGAWGEETQYF. CDR3 DNA: TGCGCCAGCAGTGGGGGGACAGGGGGCGCATGGGGCGAAGAGACCCAGTACTTC.

The chain couples TRBV7-9 to TRBJ1-3; a weak D match, TRBD1 (5 bases). In germline, CDR1 is SEHNR, CDR2 FQNEAQ (reference sequence). Trimming took 5 bases from V and 0 from J, leaving 17 bases between them. The CDR3 runs 17 residues. For the CDR3, the DNA is TGTGCCAGCAGCGCCAAAAAGGACACGAGCTCTGGAAACACCATATATTTT. Amino acids: CASSAKKDTSSGNTIYF. The full variable domain, its missing parts supplied by reference TRBV7-9 and TRBJ1-3, is DTGVSQNPRHKITKRGQNVTFRCDPISEHNRLYWYRQTLGQGPEFLTYFQNEAQLEKSRLLSDRFSAERPKGSFSTLEIQRTEQGDSAMYLCASSAKKDTSSGNTIYFGEGSWLTVV.

Note on this clone: The identical CDR3 is also encoded by other nucleotide sequences in the sample. The chain joins TRBV5-1 to TRBJ2-3, with a tentative D call TRBD2 (5 bases). The V and J ends lost 2 bases and 1 base respectively, with 8 bases between them. Germline CDR1 is SGHRS and CDR2 is YFSETQ. The CDR3 runs 14 residues. CDR3 in amino acids: CASSLSGGTDTQYF. In nucleotides, the CDR3 is TGCGCCAGCAGCTTAAGCGGAGGCACAGATACGCAGTATTTT.